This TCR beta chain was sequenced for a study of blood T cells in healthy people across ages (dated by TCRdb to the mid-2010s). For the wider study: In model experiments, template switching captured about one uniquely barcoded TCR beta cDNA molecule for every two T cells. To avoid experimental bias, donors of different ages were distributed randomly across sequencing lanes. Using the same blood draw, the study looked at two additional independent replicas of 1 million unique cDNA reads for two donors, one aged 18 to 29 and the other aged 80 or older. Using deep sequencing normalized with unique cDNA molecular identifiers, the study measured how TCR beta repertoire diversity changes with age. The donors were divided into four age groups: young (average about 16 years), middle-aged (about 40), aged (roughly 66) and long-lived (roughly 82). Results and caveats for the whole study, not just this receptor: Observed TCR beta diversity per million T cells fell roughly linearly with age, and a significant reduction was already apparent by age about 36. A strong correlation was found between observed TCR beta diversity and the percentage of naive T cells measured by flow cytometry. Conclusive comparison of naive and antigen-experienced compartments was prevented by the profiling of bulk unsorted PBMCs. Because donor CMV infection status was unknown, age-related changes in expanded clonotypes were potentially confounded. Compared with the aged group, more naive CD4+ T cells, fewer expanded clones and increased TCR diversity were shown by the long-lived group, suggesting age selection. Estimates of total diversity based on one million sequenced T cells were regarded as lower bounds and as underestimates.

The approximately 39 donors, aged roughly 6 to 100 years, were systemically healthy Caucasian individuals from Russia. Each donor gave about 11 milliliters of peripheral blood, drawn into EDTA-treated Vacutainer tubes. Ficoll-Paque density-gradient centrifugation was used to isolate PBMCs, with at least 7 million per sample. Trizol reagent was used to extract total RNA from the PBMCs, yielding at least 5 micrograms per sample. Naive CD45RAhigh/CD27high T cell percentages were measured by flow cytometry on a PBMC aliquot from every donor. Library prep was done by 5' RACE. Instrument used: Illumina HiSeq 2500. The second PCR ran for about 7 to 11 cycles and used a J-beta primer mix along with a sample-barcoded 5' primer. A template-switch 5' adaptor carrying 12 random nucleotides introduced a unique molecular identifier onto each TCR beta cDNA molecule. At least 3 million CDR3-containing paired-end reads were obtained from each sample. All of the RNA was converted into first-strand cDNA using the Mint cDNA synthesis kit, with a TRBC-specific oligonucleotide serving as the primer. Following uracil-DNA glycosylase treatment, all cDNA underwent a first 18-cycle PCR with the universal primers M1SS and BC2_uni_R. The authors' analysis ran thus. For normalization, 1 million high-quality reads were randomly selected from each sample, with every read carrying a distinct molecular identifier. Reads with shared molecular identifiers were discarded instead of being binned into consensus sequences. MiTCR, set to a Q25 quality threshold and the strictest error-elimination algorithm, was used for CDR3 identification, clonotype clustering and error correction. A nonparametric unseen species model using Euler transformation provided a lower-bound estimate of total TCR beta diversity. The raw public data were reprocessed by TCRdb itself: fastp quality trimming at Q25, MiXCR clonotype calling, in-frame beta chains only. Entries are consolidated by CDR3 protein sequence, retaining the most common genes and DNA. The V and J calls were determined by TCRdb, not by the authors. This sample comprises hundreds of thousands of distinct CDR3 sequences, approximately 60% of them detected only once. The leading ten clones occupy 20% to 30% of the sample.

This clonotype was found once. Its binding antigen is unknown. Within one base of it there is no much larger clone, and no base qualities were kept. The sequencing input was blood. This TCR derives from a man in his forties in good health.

The CDR3 region has the sequence CSASGPGVKTQYF. The nucleotides read TGCAGTGCGTCCGGCCCGGGAGTAAAGACCCAGTACTTC. This sequence uses TRBV20-1 and TRBJ2-5; matching of 6 bases hints at TRBD2 as the D gene. Via the germline V gene (reference sequence), CDR1 is DFQATT and CDR2 SNEGSKA. The junction shows trimming of 6 bases on V and 6 bases on J, plus 17 bases between the germline ends. The CDR3 numbers 13 residues from cysteine through phenylalanine. CDR3 DNA is the only sequence kept; it has 39 bases, read in frame from the first base.